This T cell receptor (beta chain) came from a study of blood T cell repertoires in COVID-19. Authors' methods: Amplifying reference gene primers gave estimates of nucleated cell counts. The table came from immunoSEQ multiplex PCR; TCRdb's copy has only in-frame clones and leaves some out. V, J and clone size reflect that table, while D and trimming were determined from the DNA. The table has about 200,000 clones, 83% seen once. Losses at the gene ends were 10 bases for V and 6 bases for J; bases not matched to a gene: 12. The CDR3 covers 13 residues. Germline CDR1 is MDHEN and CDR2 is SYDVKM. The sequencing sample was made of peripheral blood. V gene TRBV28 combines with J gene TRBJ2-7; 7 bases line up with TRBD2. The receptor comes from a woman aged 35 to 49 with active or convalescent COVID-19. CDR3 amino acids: CATLAGRAREQYF. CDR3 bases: TGTGCCACCCTTGCGGGGAGGGCCCGCGAGCAGTACTTC.